This T cell receptor beta chain is drawn from a study of regulatory T cells in long-lasting Graves disease. This clonotype was observed at least ten times. Its antigen is not known. Looked up from germline, CDR1 is MDHEN and CDR2 is SYDVKM. The length of the CDR3 is 16 residues. V gave up 5 bases and J gave up 2 bases; unmatched junction bases: 5. Points from the study as a whole: Sharing of public clonotypes was greater in persistent patients (2,741) than in new patients (about 970).

Regarding time point: persistent/refractory GD, antithyroid drugs over 5 years with positive TRAb. Extracted PBMC RNA gave rise to the TCR library. EDTA tubes held Nine milliliters of peripheral blood from each patient. Building the TCR beta libraries relied on iRepertoire HTBI primers, and CDR3 regions underwent Arm-PCR. MiXCR, run by TCRdb on the multiplex PCR reads, gives a single entry per CDR3 protein. Of approximately 470,000 distinct CDR3 sequences listed, around 21% are singletons. The source of this sequence is a female donor with Graves disease. Material: peripheral blood mononuclear cells (PBMCs), obtained when the disease was refractory, from a patient treated with antithyroid drugs. The V call is TRBV28, the J call TRBJ1-5; 11 positions agree with TRBD1. The CDR3 sequence is CASSPGQGARNQPQHF. CDR3 DNA sequence: TGTGCCAGCAGTCCAGGACAGGGGGCGCGCAATCAGCCCCAGCATTTT.